This T cell receptor beta chain was identified in a study of radiotherapy plus CTLA-4 blockade in lung cancer. Overall study context: Disease control was seen in approximately 31% of patients, objective responses in more than 15%.

Those patients who had chemo-refractory metastatic non-small-cell lung cancer were given focal radiation along with CTLA-4 blockade through ipilimumab. The data were produced by immunoSEQ multiplex PCR, yet TCRdb's version contains in-frame clones alone and is incomplete. The sample lists about 85,000 clones, 75% to 90% seen once, with approximately 2% in the top ten. This receptor was identified in a human donor with non-small cell lung cancer who had a partial response to radiotherapy plus ipilimumab. The sample here was peripheral blood, taken from a patient treated with radiotherapy plus ipilimumab.

The CDR3 bases are TGTGCCAGCAGCCCACAGAGGACTGGGACAGGGTCCTACGAGCAGTACGTC. Protein: CASSPQRTGTGSYEQYV. The rearrangement uses TRBV5-7 and TRBJ2-7; 9 nucleotides align to TRBD1. TRBV5-7 is placed among ORFs of uncertain function. The CDR3 is made up of 17 amino acids. The junction had 12 bases not matched to a gene; V was cut back by 4 bases and J by 1 base.